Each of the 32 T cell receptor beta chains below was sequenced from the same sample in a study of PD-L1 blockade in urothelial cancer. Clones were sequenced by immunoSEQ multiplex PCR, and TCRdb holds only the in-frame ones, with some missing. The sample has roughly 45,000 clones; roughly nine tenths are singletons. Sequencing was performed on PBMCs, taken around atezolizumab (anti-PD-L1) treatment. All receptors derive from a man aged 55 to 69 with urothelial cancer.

CDR3 sequence: CASSTGLEQETQYF. CDR3 DNA: TGTGCCAGCAGCACGGGACTAGAACAAGAGACCCAGTACTTC. The chain employs TRBV5-8 and TRBJ2-5; 8 nucleotides agree with TRBD2. In germline, CDR1 is SGHTS, CDR2 YDEGEE. Losses at the gene ends were 4 bases for V and 2 bases for J; bases not matched to a gene: 4. The CDR3 has 14 amino acids.

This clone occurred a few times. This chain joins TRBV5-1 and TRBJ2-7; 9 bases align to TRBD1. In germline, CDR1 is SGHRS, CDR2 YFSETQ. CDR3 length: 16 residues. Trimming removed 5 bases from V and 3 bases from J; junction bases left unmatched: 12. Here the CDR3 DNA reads TGCGCCAGCAGACCCGGACAGGGGTTTGAGATCTACGAGCAGTACTTC. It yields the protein CASRPGQGFEIYEQYF.

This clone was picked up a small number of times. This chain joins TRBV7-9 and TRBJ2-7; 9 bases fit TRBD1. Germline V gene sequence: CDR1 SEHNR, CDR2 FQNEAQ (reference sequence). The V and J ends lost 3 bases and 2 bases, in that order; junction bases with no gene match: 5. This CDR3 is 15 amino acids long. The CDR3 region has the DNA TGTGCCAGCAGCTTCGGGACAGGGAGTACCTACGAGCAGTACTTC. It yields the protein CASSFGTGSTYEQYF.

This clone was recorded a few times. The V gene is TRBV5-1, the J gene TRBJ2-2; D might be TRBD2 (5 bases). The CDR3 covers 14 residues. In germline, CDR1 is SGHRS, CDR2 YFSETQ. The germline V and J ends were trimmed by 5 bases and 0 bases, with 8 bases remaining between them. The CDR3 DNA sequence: TGCGCCAGCAGTAACGGGGCGAACACCGGGGAGCTGTTTTTT. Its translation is CASSNGANTGELFF.

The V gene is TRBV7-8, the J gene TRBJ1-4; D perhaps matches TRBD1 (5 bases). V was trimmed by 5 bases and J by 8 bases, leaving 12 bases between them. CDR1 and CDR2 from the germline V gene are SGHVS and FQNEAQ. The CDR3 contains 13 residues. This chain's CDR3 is CASSAGTLEKLFF. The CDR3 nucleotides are TGTGCCAGCAGCGCCGGGACTCTCGAAAAACTGTTTTTT.

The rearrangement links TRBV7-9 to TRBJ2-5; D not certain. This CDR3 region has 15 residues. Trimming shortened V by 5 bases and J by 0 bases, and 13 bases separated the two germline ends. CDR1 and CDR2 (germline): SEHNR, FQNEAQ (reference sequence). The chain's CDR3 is CASSPPFRDQETQYF. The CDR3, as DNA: TGTGCCAGCAGCCCCCCTTTTCGGGACCAAGAGACCCAGTACTTC.

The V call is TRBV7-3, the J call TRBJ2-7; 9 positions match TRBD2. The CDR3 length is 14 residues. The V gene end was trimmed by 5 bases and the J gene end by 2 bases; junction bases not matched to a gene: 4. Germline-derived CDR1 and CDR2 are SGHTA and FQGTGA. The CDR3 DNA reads TGTGCCAGCAGCGCACTAGCGGGCCCCTACGAGCAGTACTTC. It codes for CASSALAGPYEQYF.

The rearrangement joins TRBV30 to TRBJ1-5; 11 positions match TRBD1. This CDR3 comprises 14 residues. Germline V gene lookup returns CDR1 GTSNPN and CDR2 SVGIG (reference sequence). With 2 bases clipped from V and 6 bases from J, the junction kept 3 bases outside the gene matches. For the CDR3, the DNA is TGTGCCTGGAGTCTGGGACAGGGGGTTCAGCCCCAGCATTTT. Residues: CAWSLGQGVQPQHF.

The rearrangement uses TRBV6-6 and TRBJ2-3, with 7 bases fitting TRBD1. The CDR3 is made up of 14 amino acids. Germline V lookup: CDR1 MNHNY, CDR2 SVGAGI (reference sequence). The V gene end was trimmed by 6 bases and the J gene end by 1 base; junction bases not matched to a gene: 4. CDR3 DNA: TGTGCCAGCAGGACAGGGTCGGGCACAGATACGCAGTATTTT. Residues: CASRTGSGTDTQYF.

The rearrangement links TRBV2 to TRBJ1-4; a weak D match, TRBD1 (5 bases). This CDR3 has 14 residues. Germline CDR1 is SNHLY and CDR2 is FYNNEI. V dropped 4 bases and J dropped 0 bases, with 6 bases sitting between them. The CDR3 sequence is CASSGTTTNEKLFF. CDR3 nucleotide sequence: TGTGCCAGCAGTGGGACAACAACTAATGAAAAACTGTTTTTT.

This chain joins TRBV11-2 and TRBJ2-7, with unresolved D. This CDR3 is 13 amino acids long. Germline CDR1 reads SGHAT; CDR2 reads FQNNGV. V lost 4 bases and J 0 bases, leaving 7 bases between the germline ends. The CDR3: CASSYSISYEQYF. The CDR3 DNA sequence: TGTGCCAGCAGCTACTCGATCTCCTACGAGCAGTACTTC.

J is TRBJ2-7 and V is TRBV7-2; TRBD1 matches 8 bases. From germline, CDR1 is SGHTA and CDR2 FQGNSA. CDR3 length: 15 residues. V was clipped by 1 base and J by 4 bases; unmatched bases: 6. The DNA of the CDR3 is TGTGCCAGCAGCTTAGGGGGGACAGGAGGGTACGAGCAGTACTTC. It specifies CASSLGGTGGYEQYF. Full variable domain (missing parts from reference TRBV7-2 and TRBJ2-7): GAGVSQSPSNKVTEKGKDVELRCDPISGHTALYWYRQSLGQGLEFLIYFQGNSAPDKSGLPSDRFSAERTGGSVSTLTIQRTQQEDSAVYLCASSLGGTGGYEQYFGPGTRLTVT.

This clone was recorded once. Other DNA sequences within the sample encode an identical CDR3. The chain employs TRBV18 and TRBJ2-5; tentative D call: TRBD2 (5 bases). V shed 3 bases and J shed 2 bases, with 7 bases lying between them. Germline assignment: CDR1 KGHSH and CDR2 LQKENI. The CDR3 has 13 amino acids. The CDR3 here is CASSPGLQETQYF. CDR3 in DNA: TGTGCCAGCTCACCCGGACTGCAAGAGACCCAGTACTTC.

For the CDR3, the DNA is TGTGCCAGTAGTAAGGTAGCCCAGAGCTCCTACGAGCAGTACTTC. This gives the protein CASSKVAQSSYEQYF. This chain uses TRBV19 with TRBJ2-7; D not certain. The V end lost 4 bases, the J end lost 0 bases, and 13 bases lay between the germline ends. The CDR3 runs 15 residues. Germline CDR1 and CDR2: LNHDA and SQIVND (reference sequence).

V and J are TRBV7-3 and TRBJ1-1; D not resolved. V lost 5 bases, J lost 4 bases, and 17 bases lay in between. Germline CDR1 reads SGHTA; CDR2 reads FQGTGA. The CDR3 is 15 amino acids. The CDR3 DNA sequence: TGTGCCAGCAGCCCCCGGGGAAGGGATAGCACTGAAGCTTTCTTT. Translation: CASSPRGRDSTEAFF.

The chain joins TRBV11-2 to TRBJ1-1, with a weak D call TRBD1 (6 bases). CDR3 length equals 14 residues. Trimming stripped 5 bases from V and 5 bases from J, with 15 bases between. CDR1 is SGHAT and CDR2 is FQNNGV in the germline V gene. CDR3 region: CASSQQGTLTEAFF. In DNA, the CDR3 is TGTGCCAGCAGCCAACAGGGAACTCTGACTGAAGCTTTCTTT.

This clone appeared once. The CDR3 nucleotides are TGTGCCAGCAGCTTGGTAGTTAACTATGGCTACACCTTC. Translated: CASSLVVNYGYTF. This chain joins TRBV5-5 and TRBJ1-2; D ambiguous. CDR1 and CDR2 (germline): SGHKS, YYEKEE (reference sequence). Trimming cost V 0 bases and J 1 base, with 4 bases left between them. There are 13 residues in the CDR3.

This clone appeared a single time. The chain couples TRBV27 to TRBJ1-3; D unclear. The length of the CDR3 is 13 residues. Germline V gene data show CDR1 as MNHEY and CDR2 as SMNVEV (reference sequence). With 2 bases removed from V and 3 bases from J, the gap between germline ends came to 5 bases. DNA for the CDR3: TGTGCCAGCAGTTTAATTTATGGAAACACCATATATTTT. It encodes CASSLIYGNTIYF.

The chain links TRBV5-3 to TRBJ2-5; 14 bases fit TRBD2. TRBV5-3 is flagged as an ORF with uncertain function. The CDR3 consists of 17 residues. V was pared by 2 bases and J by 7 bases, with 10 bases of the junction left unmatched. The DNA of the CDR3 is TGTGCCAGAAGCTTCCCGGCGTCCGGGACTAGCGGGGGGACCCAGTACTTC. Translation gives CARSFPASGTSGGTQYF.

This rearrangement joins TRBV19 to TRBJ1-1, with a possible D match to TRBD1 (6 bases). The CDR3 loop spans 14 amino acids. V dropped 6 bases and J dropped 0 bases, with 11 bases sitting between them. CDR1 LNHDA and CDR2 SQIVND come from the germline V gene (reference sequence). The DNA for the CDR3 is TGTGCCAGTAGCAAGGACAGCCTGAACACTGAAGCTTTCTTT. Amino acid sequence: CASSKDSLNTEAFF.

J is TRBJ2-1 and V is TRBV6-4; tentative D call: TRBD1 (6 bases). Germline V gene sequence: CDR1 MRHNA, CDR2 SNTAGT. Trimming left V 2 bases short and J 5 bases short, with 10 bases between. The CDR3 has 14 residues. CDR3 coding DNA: TGTGCCAGCAGTGACCGGCCAGGGGACAATGAGCAGTTCTTC. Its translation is CASSDRPGDNEQFF.

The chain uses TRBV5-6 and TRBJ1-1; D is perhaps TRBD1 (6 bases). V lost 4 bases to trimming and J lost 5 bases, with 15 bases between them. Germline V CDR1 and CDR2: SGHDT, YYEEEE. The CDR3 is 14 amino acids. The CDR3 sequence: CASSVQGTGTEAFF. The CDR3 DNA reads TGTGCCAGCAGCGTACAGGGCACGGGAACTGAAGCTTTCTTT. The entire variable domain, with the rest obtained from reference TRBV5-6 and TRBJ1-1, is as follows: DAGVTQSPTHLIKTRGQQVTLRCSPKSGHDTVSWYQQALGQGPQFIFQYYEEEERQRGNFPDRFSGHQFPNYSSELNVNALLLGDSALYLCASSVQGTGTEAFFGQGTRLTVV.

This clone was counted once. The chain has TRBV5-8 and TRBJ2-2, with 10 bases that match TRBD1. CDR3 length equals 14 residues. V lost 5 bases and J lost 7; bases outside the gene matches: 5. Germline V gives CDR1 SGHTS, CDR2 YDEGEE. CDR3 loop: CASRWDRGIGELFF. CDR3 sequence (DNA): TGTGCCAGCAGGTGGGACAGGGGAATCGGGGAGCTGTTTTTT.

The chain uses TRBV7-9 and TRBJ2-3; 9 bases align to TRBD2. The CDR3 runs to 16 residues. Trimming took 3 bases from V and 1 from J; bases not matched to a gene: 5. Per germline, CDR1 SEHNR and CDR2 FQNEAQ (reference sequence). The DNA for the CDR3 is TGTGCCAGCAGCTTGAATAGCGGGGGCCGCACAGATACGCAGTATTTT. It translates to CASSLNSGGRTDTQYF.

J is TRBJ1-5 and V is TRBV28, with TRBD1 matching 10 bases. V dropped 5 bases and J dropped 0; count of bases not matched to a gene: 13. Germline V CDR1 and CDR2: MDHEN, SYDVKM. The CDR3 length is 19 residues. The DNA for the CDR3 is TGTGCCAGCAGTCCTTCCCGGGACAGGGGCATTTATAGCAATCAGCCCCAGCATTTT. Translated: CASSPSRDRGIYSNQPQHF.

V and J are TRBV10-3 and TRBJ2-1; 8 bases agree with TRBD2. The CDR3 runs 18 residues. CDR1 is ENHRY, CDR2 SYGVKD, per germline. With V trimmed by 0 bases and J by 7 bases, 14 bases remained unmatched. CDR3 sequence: CAISESVTRRGGRNEQFF. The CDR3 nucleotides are TGTGCCATCAGTGAGTCGGTAACTAGACGGGGGGGCCGGAATGAGCAGTTCTTC.

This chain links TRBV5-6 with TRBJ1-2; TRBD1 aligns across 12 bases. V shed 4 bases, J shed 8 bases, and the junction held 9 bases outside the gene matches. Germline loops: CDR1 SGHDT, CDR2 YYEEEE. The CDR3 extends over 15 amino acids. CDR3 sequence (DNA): TGTGCCAGCAGCCCACTTCTCGGGACAGGGGGCGGCTACACCTTC. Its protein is CASSPLLGTGGGYTF.

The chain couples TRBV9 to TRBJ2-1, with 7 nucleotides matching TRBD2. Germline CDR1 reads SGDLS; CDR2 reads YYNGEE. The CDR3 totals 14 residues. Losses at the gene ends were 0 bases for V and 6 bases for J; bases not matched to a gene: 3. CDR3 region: CASSVGTSVNEQFF. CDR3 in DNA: TGTGCCAGCAGCGTAGGGACTAGTGTCAATGAGCAGTTCTTC.

The CDR3 nucleotides are TGCAGCCTCCTGGGGGGGACTAGCGGTTACAATGAGCAGTTCTTC. Translation gives CSLLGGTSGYNEQFF. The gene calls are TRBV29-1 and TRBJ2-1, with 11 bases fitting TRBD2. The CDR3 runs 15 residues. Germline CDR1 SQVTM, CDR2 ANQGSEA. V dropped 8 bases and J dropped 4; count of bases not matched to a gene: 10.

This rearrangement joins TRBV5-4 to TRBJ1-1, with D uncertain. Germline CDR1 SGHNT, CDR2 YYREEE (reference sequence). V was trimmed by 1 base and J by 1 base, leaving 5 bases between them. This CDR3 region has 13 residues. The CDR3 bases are TGTGCCAGCAGCTTGTGGAGGAACACTGAAGCTTTCTTT. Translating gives CASSLWRNTEAFF.

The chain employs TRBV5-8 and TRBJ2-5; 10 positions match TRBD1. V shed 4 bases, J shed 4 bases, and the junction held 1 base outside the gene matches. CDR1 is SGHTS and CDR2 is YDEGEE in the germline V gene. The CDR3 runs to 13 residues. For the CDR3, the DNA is TGTGCCAGCAGCCGGGACAGGGGAGAGACCCAGTACTTC. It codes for CASSRDRGETQYF. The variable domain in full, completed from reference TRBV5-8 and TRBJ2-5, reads EAGVTQSPTHLIKTRGQQATLRCSPISGHTSVYWYQQALGLGLQFLLWYDEGEERNRGNFPPRFSGRQFPNYSSELNVNALELEDSALYLCASSRDRGETQYFGPGTRLLVL.

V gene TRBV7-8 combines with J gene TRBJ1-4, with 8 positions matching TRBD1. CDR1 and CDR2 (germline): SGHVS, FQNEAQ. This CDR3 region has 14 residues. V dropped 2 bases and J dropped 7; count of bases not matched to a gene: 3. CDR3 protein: CASSLLQGVEKLFF. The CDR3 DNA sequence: TGTGCCAGCAGCTTACTACAGGGGGTTGAAAAACTGTTTTTT.